This T cell receptor (beta chain) was observed in a study of control samples from healthy donors and cancer patients (dated by TCRdb to the early 2020s). The method was the immunoSEQ multiplex PCR assay. The clones in this table, taken by TCRdb from immuneACCESS, are in-frame only. Not every clone is retained; where verified, under half of the shortfall comes from an unresolved V gene, and the cause of the rest is unknown. The sample profile shows about 150,000 clones; 80% to 95% of them were found once. Around 2.2% of the sample lies in the top ten. V loses 2 bases of germline sequence and J loses 6 bases, and the interval between the two ends is 13 bases. For CDR1 and CDR2, the germline V gene lists MGHRA and YSYEKL. The CDR3 spans 14 residues, from the cysteine through the phenylalanine. Only the CDR3 portion is preserved as DNA: 42 bases, with reading frame beginning at the first base. To note about this clone: What antigen it recognizes has not been identified. Per-base qualities were not stored, and no clone one base away is much larger.

This clonotype was obtained from a woman aged 35 to 49 in good health. The V gene is TRBV4-1 and the J gene is TRBJ2-5; no D gene is confidently identified. The sequencing sample was made of blood. The CDR3 protein: CASSQPRQGQTQYF. The DNA sequence follows: TGCGCCAGCAGCCAACCACGACAAGGGCAGACCCAGTACTTC.